This is a list of T cell receptor beta chains from one sample in a study of T cells in Graves' hyperthyroidism and ophthalmopathy. TCRdb re-called the multiplex PCR reads through MiXCR, storing one row per CDR3 protein. The data contain about 840,000 distinct CDR3 sequences, roughly 40% of them singletons. Sequencing was carried out using blood. All receptors come from a man aged 18 to 35 with Graves' hyperthyroidism. Both conserved end residues are trimmed from each CDR3. The order of the fields is clone size, V gene, J gene, CDR3 protein. Not every row has a clone size; where given, it reads once, few, many or a size class.

clone size: NA
V gene: TRBV7-9
J gene: TRBJ2-7
CDR3 protein: ASSQDGDNEQY

clone size: NA
V gene: TRBV7-3
J gene: TRBJ2-7
CDR3 protein: ASSQDPTSREQY

clone size: many
V gene: TRBV19
J gene: TRBJ1-6
CDR3 protein: ASHARTGGDSPLH

clone size: few
V gene: TRBV13
J gene: TRBJ1-6
CDR3 protein: ASSSLSSYNSPLH

clone size: many
V gene: TRBV7-9
J gene: TRBJ2-5
CDR3 protein: ASSSLKETQY

clone size: NA
V gene: TRBV12-3/TRBV12-4
J gene: TRBJ1-4
CDR3 protein: ASAWAGGAGNEKLF

clone size: NA
V gene: TRBV10-2
J gene: TRBJ2-7
CDR3 protein: ASSETKWTGSYEQY

clone size: many
V gene: TRBV29-1
J gene: TRBJ2-5
CDR3 protein: SVARGVQETQY

clone size: NA
V gene: TRBV11-2
J gene: TRBJ2-2
CDR3 protein: ASSWSGQEAITGELF

clone size: NA
V gene: TRBV29-1
J gene: TRBJ2-2
CDR3 protein: SLGQANTGELF

clone size: many
V gene: TRBV10-2
J gene: TRBJ2-7
CDR3 protein: ASSESMSGDEQY

clone size: few
V gene: TRBV7-9
J gene: TRBJ2-5
CDR3 protein: ASSLGQGLGTQY

clone size: NA
V gene: TRBV7-7
J gene: TRBJ2-2
CDR3 protein: ASSEWGPGELF

clone size: NA
V gene: TRBV20-1
J gene: TRBJ1-4
CDR3 protein: SARDSGTGGEKLF

clone size: once
V gene: TRBV2
J gene: TRBJ1-6
CDR3 protein: ASSEWDTSDPYNSPLH

clone size: many
V gene: TRBV7-8
J gene: TRBJ2-6
CDR3 protein: ASSLPPGRFSGANVLT

clone size: many
V gene: TRBV5-1
J gene: TRBJ1-1
CDR3 protein: ASRPDRGNTEAF

clone size: many
V gene: TRBV29-1
J gene: TRBJ2-2
CDR3 protein: SAPTGGTTGELF

clone size: NA
V gene: TRBV6-2/TRBV6-3
J gene: TRBJ1-5
CDR3 protein: ATGTGLVQPQH

clone size: NA
V gene: TRBV10-2
J gene: TRBJ1-6
CDR3 protein: ASRKTGVRSPLH

clone size: NA
V gene: TRBV10-3
J gene: TRBJ1-1
CDR3 protein: AISASSKVNTEAF

clone size: few
V gene: TRBV20-1
J gene: TRBJ1-4
CDR3 protein: SAVPAATNEKLF

clone size: few
V gene: TRBV11-1
J gene: TRBJ2-7
CDR3 protein: ASSWRGGRRYEQY

clone size: once
V gene: TRBV7-9
J gene: TRBJ1-4
CDR3 protein: ASSAGQGGGEKLF

clone size: NA
V gene: TRBV7-2
J gene: TRBJ1-1
CDR3 protein: ASSLGGGSRAS

clone size: NA
V gene: TRBV15
J gene: TRBJ2-3
CDR3 protein: ATSDIGTADTQY

clone size: NA
V gene: TRBV5-5
J gene: TRBJ1-1
CDR3 protein: ASSFGKMNTEAF